Listed here are 12 T cell receptor beta chains from one sample, sequenced in a study of neurological immune-mediated disorders. Using its own MiXCR run on the 5' RACE reads, TCRdb lists one record per CDR3 protein. The data hold about 120,000 distinct CDR3 sequences, with roughly 3.2% observed a single time. Sequenced input: PBMCs. The receptors here all came from a woman aged 25 to 45 with multiple sclerosis.

In the case of this clonotype: One end of the junction is discordant with germline, which a read error may explain. V usage is TRBV7-2 and J usage is TRBJ1-6, with D hard to call. The CDR3 length is 15 residues. Per the germline V gene, CDR1 is SGHTA and CDR2 is FQGNSA. CDR3 DNA: TGTGCCAGCAGCCCCCGGACGGGCTATAATTCAACCCTCAACTTT. The encoded protein is CASSPRTGYNSTLNF.

This clonotype was counted at least ten times. J is TRBJ2-6 and V is TRBV20-1, with D tentatively TRBD1 (5 bases). Trimming removed 0 bases from V and 7 bases from J, with 19 bases in between. The CDR3 extends over 17 amino acids. Germline loops: CDR1 DFQATT, CDR2 SNEGSKA (reference sequence). CDR3 loop: CSAREPGISLRANVLTF. The CDR3 nucleotides read TGCAGTGCTAGAGAACCAGGGATATCCTTACGAGCCAACGTCCTGACTTTC.

This clonotype has ten or more counts. The chain couples TRBV5-5 to TRBJ1-5; no clear D. This CDR3 comprises 14 residues. Germline-derived CDR1 and CDR2 are SGHKS and YYEKEE (reference sequence). V was shortened by 0 bases and J by 4 bases, with 8 bases between the two germline ends. Here the CDR3 DNA reads TGTGCCAGCAGCTTGGTGCACTTAAATCAGCCCCAGCATTTT. Translation gives CASSLVHLNQPQHF.

In its sample, this clonotype was seen many times. The rearrangement joins TRBV7-7 to TRBJ2-4; no definite D call. There are 13 residues in the CDR3. Germline CDR1 is SSHAT and CDR2 is FNYEAQ (reference sequence). The ends were cut back, 6 bases at V and 4 bases at J, with 10 bases in the middle. The chain's CDR3 is CASSSGLKNIQYF. The CDR3 bases are TGTGCCAGCAGTTCCGGGCTGAAAAACATTCAGTACTTC.

This clonotype was detected many times. The gene calls are TRBV20-1 and TRBJ2-2, with a tentative D call TRBD1 (6 bases). With 2 bases removed from V and 2 bases from J, the gap between germline ends came to 15 bases. The CDR3 is made up of 16 amino acids. The germline CDR1 and CDR2 sequences are DFQATT and SNEGSKA (reference sequence). The CDR3 sequence is CSARTLDRTNTGELFF. The CDR3 DNA reads TGCAGTGCTAGAACCTTAGACAGGACTAACACCGGGGAGCTGTTTTTT.

This clonotype occurred many times. V and J are TRBV2 and TRBJ2-1, with no clear D. The CDR3 is made up of 12 amino acids. Germline CDR1 and CDR2: SNHLY and FYNNEI. Deletions cut 5 bases from V and 3 bases from J, with 5 bases between. This CDR3 reads CASSYSYNEQFF. The CDR3 coding sequence is TGTGCCAGCAGTTACAGCTACAATGAGCAGTTCTTC.

The table lists this clonotype with many counts. This chain links TRBV6-6 with TRBJ1-5; TRBD1 matches 8 bases. This CDR3 is 16 amino acids long. V shed 7 bases, J shed 2 bases, and the junction held 10 bases outside the gene matches. Germline V gene lookup returns CDR1 MNHNY and CDR2 SVGAGI (reference sequence). CDR3 amino acids: CASNKRQGSGNQPQHF. CDR3 sequence (DNA): TGTGCCAGCAACAAAAGACAGGGGTCGGGCAATCAGCCCCAGCATTTT.

This clonotype was seen many times. This chain connects TRBV20-1 to TRBJ2-5, with TRBD2 matching 10 bases. CDR1 and CDR2 (germline): DFQATT, SNEGSKA (reference sequence). The CDR3 length is 15 residues. V trimming: 6 bases; J trimming: 3 bases; junction bases outside the gene matches: 10. CDR3 sequence (DNA): TGCAGTGCCTTGCAGCGGGAGGGGTTGGAAGAGACCCAGTACTTC. Protein product: CSALQREGLEETQYF.

This clonotype showed up many times. V usage is TRBV27 and J usage is TRBJ1-2; 7 bases match TRBD1. V gave up 8 bases and J gave up 4 bases; unmatched junction bases: 19. CDR1 is MNHEY, CDR2 SMNVEV, per germline (reference sequence). This CDR3 has 17 amino acids. The CDR3 bases are TGTGCCAGCTTAACAGGGGAGGATGGATTGGTCGCCTATGGCTACACCTTC. Translation gives CASLTGEDGLVAYGYTF.

This clonotype has at least ten counts. The rearrangement links TRBV20-1 to TRBJ1-3, with 8 bases fitting TRBD1. With V trimmed by 0 bases and J by 4 bases, 8 bases remained unmatched. CDR1 is DFQATT and CDR2 is SNEGSKA in the germline V gene (reference sequence). This CDR3 is built from 16 residues. CDR3: CSARDLKTGVGNTIYF. The CDR3 bases are TGCAGTGCTAGAGATCTTAAGACAGGGGTCGGAAACACCATATATTTT.

At least ten counts were recorded for this clonotype. The chain has TRBV13 and TRBJ2-1; maybe TRBD2 (6 bases). Per the germline V gene, CDR1 is PRHDT and CDR2 is FYEKMQ (reference sequence). The CDR3 runs 16 residues. Trimming took 3 bases from V and 6 from J, leaving 18 bases between them. The CDR3 sequence is CASSLEGATLVNEQFF. DNA of the CDR3: TGTGCCAGCAGCTTGGAGGGCGCCACATTAGTCAATGAGCAGTTCTTC.

This clonotype was seen repeatedly, ten times or more. The chain recombines TRBV5-5 with TRBJ1-6; D unresolved. This CDR3 is built from 13 residues. Germline CDR1 and CDR2: SGHKS and YYEKEE (reference sequence). Trimming took off 3 bases at V and 10 bases at J, with 11 bases between the two ends. CDR3: CASSSHKESPLHF. DNA of the CDR3: TGTGCCAGCAGCTCACACAAGGAGTCACCCCTCCACTTT.